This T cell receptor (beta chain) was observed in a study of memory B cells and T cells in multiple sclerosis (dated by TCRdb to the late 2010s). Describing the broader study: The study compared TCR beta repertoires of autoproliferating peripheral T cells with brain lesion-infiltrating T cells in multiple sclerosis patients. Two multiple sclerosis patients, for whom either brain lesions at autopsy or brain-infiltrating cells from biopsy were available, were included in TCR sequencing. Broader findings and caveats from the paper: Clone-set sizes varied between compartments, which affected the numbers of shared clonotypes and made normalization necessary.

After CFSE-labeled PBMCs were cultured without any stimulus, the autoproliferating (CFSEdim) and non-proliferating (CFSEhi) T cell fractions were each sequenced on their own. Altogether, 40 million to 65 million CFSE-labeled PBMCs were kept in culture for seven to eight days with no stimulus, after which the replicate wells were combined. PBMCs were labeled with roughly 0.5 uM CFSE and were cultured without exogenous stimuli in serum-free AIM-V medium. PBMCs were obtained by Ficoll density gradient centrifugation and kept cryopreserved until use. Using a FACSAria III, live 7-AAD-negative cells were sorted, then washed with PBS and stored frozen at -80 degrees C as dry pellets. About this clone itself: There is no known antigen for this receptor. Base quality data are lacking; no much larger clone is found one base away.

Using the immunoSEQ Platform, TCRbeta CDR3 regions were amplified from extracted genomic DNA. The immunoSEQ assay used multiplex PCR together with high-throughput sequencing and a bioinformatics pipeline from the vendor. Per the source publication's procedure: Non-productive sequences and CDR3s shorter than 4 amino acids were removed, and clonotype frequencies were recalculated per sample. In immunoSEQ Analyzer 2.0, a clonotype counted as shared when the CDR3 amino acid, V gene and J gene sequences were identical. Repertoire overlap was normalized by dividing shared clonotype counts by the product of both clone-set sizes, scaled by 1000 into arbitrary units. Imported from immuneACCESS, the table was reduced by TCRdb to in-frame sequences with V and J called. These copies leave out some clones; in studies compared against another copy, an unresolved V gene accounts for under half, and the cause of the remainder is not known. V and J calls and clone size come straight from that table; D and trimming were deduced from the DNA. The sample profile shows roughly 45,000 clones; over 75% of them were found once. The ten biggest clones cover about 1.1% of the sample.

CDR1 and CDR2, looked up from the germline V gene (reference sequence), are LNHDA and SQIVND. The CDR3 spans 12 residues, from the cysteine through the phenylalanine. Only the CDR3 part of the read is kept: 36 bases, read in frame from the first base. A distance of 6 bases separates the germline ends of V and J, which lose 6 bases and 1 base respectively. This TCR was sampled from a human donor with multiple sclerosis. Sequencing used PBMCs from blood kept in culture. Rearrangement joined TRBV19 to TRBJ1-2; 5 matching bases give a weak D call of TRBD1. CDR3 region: CASRGDNYGYTF. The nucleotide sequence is TGTGCCAGTAGGGGGGATAACTATGGCTACACCTTC.